This is a list of T cell receptor beta chains from one sample in a study of T-cell reconstitution after alpha-beta-depleted transplantation in children. TCRdb re-analysed the PCR reads in MiXCR, keeping a single row per CDR3 protein. The repertoire consists of around 300,000 distinct CDR3 sequences, with around a tenth occurring once and the leading ten covering 20% to 30%. The sequencing used peripheral blood, collected 180 days after TCRalphabeta/CD19-depleted stem cell transplant. Receptors were obtained from a male patient between 2 and 10 years old who had a stem cell transplant for chronic granulomatous disease, so the T cells may come from the graft donor. Both conserved end residues are part of each CDR3. Each record gives: V gene, D gene, J gene, clone size, CDR3 protein, CDR3 DNA. A D gene is named only where the DNA matches it firmly. The listing skips clone size in some rows; elsewhere it reads once, few, many or a size class.

v_call: TRBV3-1
d_call: NA
j_call: TRBJ2-3
clone_size: many
cdr3_aa: CASSQDLGVGDTQYF
cdr3_nt: TGTGCCAGCAGCCAAGATTTGGGAGTCGGTGATACGCAGTATTTT

v_call: TRBV25-1
d_call: NA
j_call: TRBJ2-5
clone_size: many
cdr3_aa: CASSAPRETQYF
cdr3_nt: TGTGCCAGCAGTGCCCCCCGAGAGACCCAGTACTTC

v_call: TRBV18
d_call: NA
j_call: TRBJ2-1
clone_size: NA
cdr3_aa: CASSPPVRYNEQFF
cdr3_nt: TGTGCCAGCTCACCACCGGTGCGGTACAATGAGCAGTTCTTC

v_call: TRBV20-1
d_call: NA
j_call: TRBJ1-5
clone_size: many
cdr3_aa: CSARRGERHQPQHF
cdr3_nt: TGCAGTGCTAGGAGGGGGGAAAGACATCAGCCCCAGCATTTT

v_call: TRBV27
d_call: NA
j_call: TRBJ2-1
clone_size: many
cdr3_aa: CASSSRGVRFF
cdr3_nt: TGTGCCAGCAGTTCCAGGGGAGTGAGGTTCTTC

v_call: TRBV5-1
d_call: TRBD2
j_call: TRBJ2-6
clone_size: few
cdr3_aa: CASSSGGLSGANVLTF
cdr3_nt: TGCGCCAGCAGCTCGGGAGGCCTCTCTGGGGCCAACGTCCTGACTTTC

v_call: TRBV14
d_call: NA
j_call: TRBJ1-5
clone_size: NA
cdr3_aa: CASSQDEGTYQPQHF
cdr3_nt: TGTGCCAGCAGCCAAGATGAGGGCACCTATCAGCCCCAGCATTTT

v_call: TRBV27
d_call: NA
j_call: TRBJ2-2
clone_size: many
cdr3_aa: CASSFVGLGELFF
cdr3_nt: TGTGCCAGCAGTTTCGTAGGGTTGGGGGAGCTGTTTTTT

v_call: TRBV10-3
d_call: NA
j_call: TRBJ1-5
clone_size: NA
cdr3_aa: CAICPSETLWGVGNQPQHF
cdr3_nt: TGTGCCATCTGTCCCTCAGAGACCCTCTGGGGGGTTGGCAATCAGCCCCAGCATTTT

v_call: TRBV18
d_call: NA
j_call: TRBJ2-1
clone_size: many
cdr3_aa: CASSPTQYNEQFF
cdr3_nt: TGTGCCAGCTCCCCAACACAATACAATGAGCAGTTCTTC

v_call: TRBV6-5
d_call: NA
j_call: TRBJ2-3
clone_size: many
cdr3_aa: CASSYVAGRTDTQYF
cdr3_nt: TGTGCCAGCAGTTACGTGGCGGGGCGCACAGATACGCAGTATTTT

v_call: TRBV5-4
d_call: TRBD2
j_call: TRBJ2-3
clone_size: NA
cdr3_aa: CASSPLIEREASDTQYF
cdr3_nt: TGTGCCAGCAGCCCCTTGATAGAGCGGGAGGCATCAGATACGCAGTATTTT

v_call: TRBV2
d_call: TRBD1
j_call: TRBJ1-5
clone_size: few
cdr3_aa: CATRGVNPNQPQHF
cdr3_nt: TGTGCCACCAGGGGGGTGAATCCTAATCAGCCCCAGCATTTT

v_call: TRBV12-3/TRBV12-4
d_call: NA
j_call: TRBJ2-3
clone_size: many
cdr3_aa: CASSPHGPTQYF
cdr3_nt: TGTGCCAGCAGTCCCCACGGTCCTACGCAGTATTTT

v_call: TRBV6-5
d_call: TRBD2
j_call: TRBJ2-2
clone_size: many
cdr3_aa: CASSYRTSGTRPGELFF
cdr3_nt: TGTGCCAGCAGTTACCGTACTAGCGGGACTAGGCCCGGGGAGCTGTTTTTT

v_call: TRBV29-1
d_call: NA
j_call: TRBJ2-6
clone_size: many
cdr3_aa: CSVKEGFWDQGSTSGANVLTF
cdr3_nt: TGCAGCGTAAAGGAAGGCTTTTGGGACCAGGGAAGCACCTCTGGGGCCAACGTCCTGACTTTC

v_call: TRBV28
d_call: TRBD1
j_call: TRBJ2-3
clone_size: NA
cdr3_aa: CASSFRDRGLDTQYF
cdr3_nt: TGTGCCAGCAGTTTCCGGGACAGGGGGTTAGATACGCAGTATTTT

v_call: TRBV28
d_call: NA
j_call: TRBJ2-4
clone_size: few
cdr3_aa: CASSFAGLAKNIQYF
cdr3_nt: TGTGCCAGCAGTTTCGCGGGACTAGCCAAAAACATTCAGTACTTC

v_call: TRBV4-3
d_call: TRBD2
j_call: TRBJ2-5
clone_size: few
cdr3_aa: CASSQDVTSGRKETQYF
cdr3_nt: TGCGCCAGCAGCCAAGATGTGACTAGCGGGAGAAAAGAGACCCAGTACTTC

v_call: TRBV20-1
d_call: NA
j_call: TRBJ2-1
clone_size: many
cdr3_aa: CSARDLRRGNEQFF
cdr3_nt: TGCAGTGCTAGAGATTTAAGACGGGGGAATGAGCAGTTCTTC

v_call: TRBV11-2
d_call: TRBD2
j_call: TRBJ2-1
clone_size: many
cdr3_aa: CASSLTSDHNEQFF
cdr3_nt: TGTGCCAGCAGCTTGACTAGCGATCACAATGAGCAGTTCTTC

v_call: TRBV18
d_call: NA
j_call: TRBJ1-3
clone_size: NA
cdr3_aa: CASSPLAGYSPGNTIYF
cdr3_nt: TGTGCCAGCTCACCACTGGCAGGGTATTCGCCTGGAAACACCATATATTTT

v_call: TRBV21-1
d_call: NA
j_call: TRBJ2-2
clone_size: many
cdr3_aa: CASPKREAPRDTGELFF
cdr3_nt: TGTGCCAGCCCTAAGCGGGAGGCCCCGAGGGACACCGGGGAGCTGTTTTTT

v_call: TRBV12-3/TRBV12-4
d_call: NA
j_call: TRBJ2-2
clone_size: NA
cdr3_aa: CASRFLSRAGELFF
cdr3_nt: TGTGCCAGCAGGTTCCTATCAAGGGCCGGGGAGCTGTTTTTT

v_call: TRBV28
d_call: NA
j_call: TRBJ2-3
clone_size: NA
cdr3_aa: CARGPGTDTQYF
cdr3_nt: TGTGCCAGGGGCCCCGGCACAGATACGCAGTATTTT

v_call: TRBV13
d_call: TRBD1
j_call: TRBJ2-1
clone_size: NA
cdr3_aa: CASSLGHRRDRGSSSYNEQFF
cdr3_nt: TGTGCCAGCAGCTTAGGCCACCGACGGGACAGGGGATCGAGCTCCTACAATGAGCAGTTCTTC

v_call: TRBV5-1
d_call: NA
j_call: TRBJ2-3
clone_size: many
cdr3_aa: CASSLEGPITDTQYF
cdr3_nt: TGCGCCAGCAGCTTGGAAGGACCCATAACAGATACGCAGTATTTT

v_call: TRBV6-2/TRBV6-3
d_call: TRBD2
j_call: TRBJ2-1
clone_size: many
cdr3_aa: CASSFRLAHVPEQFF
cdr3_nt: TGTGCCAGCAGTTTTCGACTAGCGCACGTTCCTGAGCAGTTCTTC

v_call: TRBV7-2
d_call: NA
j_call: TRBJ1-3
clone_size: NA
cdr3_aa: CASSLEQAYSGNTIYF
cdr3_nt: TGTGCCAGCAGCTTAGAGCAGGCATACTCTGGAAACACCATATATTTT

v_call: TRBV20-1
d_call: NA
j_call: TRBJ2-5
clone_size: many
cdr3_aa: CSARDRRDLGVRETQYF
cdr3_nt: TGCAGTGCTAGAGATAGGCGGGACTTGGGTGTTCGTGAGACCCAGTACTTC

v_call: TRBV3-1
d_call: NA
j_call: TRBJ2-3
clone_size: many
cdr3_aa: CASSQVEHTQYF
cdr3_nt: TGTGCCAGCAGCCAAGTAGAACATACGCAGTATTTT

v_call: TRBV7-8
d_call: NA
j_call: TRBJ2-2
clone_size: many
cdr3_aa: CASSFLAFANTGELFF
cdr3_nt: TGTGCCAGCAGCTTCCTAGCGTTCGCGAACACCGGGGAGCTGTTTTTT

v_call: TRBV7-3
d_call: TRBD1
j_call: TRBJ2-1
clone_size: NA
cdr3_aa: CASSIGQGHEQFF
cdr3_nt: TGTGCCAGCAGCATAGGACAGGGCCATGAGCAGTTCTTC

v_call: TRBV10-3
d_call: TRBD1
j_call: TRBJ2-5
clone_size: many
cdr3_aa: CAISESPAGQGSRWYF
cdr3_nt: TGTGCCATCAGTGAGTCCCCCGCCGGACAGGGATCTCGTTGGTACTTC

v_call: TRBV15
d_call: NA
j_call: TRBJ1-4
clone_size: many
cdr3_aa: CATSRDSVSGEKLFF
cdr3_nt: TGTGCCACCAGCAGAGATAGTGTGAGTGGAGAAAAACTGTTTTTT

v_call: TRBV3-1
d_call: NA
j_call: TRBJ1-1
clone_size: many
cdr3_aa: CASSQEPTETNTEAFF
cdr3_nt: TGTGCCAGCAGCCAAGAACCTACAGAGACGAACACTGAAGCTTTCTTT

v_call: TRBV6-5
d_call: TRBD2
j_call: TRBJ2-3
clone_size: many
cdr3_aa: CASSFKREGLTDTQYF
cdr3_nt: TGTGCCAGCAGTTTTAAGCGGGAGGGCCTCACAGATACGCAGTATTTT

v_call: TRBV6-1
d_call: TRBD2
j_call: TRBJ2-1
clone_size: many
cdr3_aa: CASSERYGRSNNNEQFF
cdr3_nt: TGTGCCAGCAGTGAAAGGTACGGGAGGTCAAACAACAATGAGCAGTTCTTC